Each of the 18 T cell receptor beta chains below was sequenced from the same sample in a study of blood T cells in healthy people across ages. Using a J-beta primer mix together with a sample-barcoded 5' primer, a second PCR was run for about 7 to 12 cycles. TCRdb used MiXCR to reprocess the 5' RACE reads, holding one entry per CDR3 protein. The data contain nearly 1 million distinct CDR3 sequences, roughly 51% of them singletons. Sequenced input: blood. The source of these receptors is a woman aged 55-75 years in good health.

The J gene is TRBJ2-1, the V gene TRBV5-1; TRBD2 agrees at 9 bases. The CDR3 is 15 residues long. CDR1 and CDR2 from the germline V gene are SGHRS and YFSETQ. Unmatched junction bases numbered 7, after V lost 6 bases and J lost 3 bases. The CDR3 region has the DNA TGCGCCAGCAACTCCAGGACTAGCGACTACAATGAGCAGTTCTTC. Translation: CASNSRTSDYNEQFF.

Only a few counts were recorded for this clonotype. This rearrangement joins TRBV12-3 or TRBV12-4 to TRBJ1-5, with D possibly being TRBD1 (6 bases). Trimming left V 5 bases short and J 0 bases short, with 26 bases between. The CDR3 has 20 residues. The CDR3 loop is CASSPIERHRTAPSNQPQHF. CDR3 bases: TGTGCCAGCAGTCCCATCGAAAGACACCGGACAGCTCCTAGCAATCAGCCCCAGCATTTT.

The DNA of the CDR3 is TGTGCCAGCAGCTCGACAGGGGACAGAGGGTCCGGGGAGCTGTTTTTT. It is translated as CASSSTGDRGSGELFF. The chain combines TRBV7-2 with TRBJ2-2, with 8 bases that match TRBD1. Trimming removed 4 bases from V and 6 bases from J; junction bases left unmatched: 10. CDR3 length equals 16 residues. Looked up from germline, CDR1 is SGHTA and CDR2 is FQGNSA. The entire variable domain, with the rest obtained from reference TRBV7-2 and TRBJ2-2, is as follows: GAGVSQSPSNKVTEKGKDVELRCDPISGHTALYWYRQSLGQGLEFLIYFQGNSAPDKSGLPSDRFSAERTGGSVSTLTIQRTQQEDSAVYLCASSSTGDRGSGELFFGEGSRLTVL.

The V gene is TRBV11-2, the J gene TRBJ2-7; D assignment may be TRBD1 or TRBD2 (5 bases each). CDR1 and CDR2 from the germline V gene are SGHAT and FQNNGV. Deletions cut 0 bases from V and 3 bases from J, with 18 bases between. The CDR3 sequence is 17 residues long. The CDR3 here is CASSLDLGGVRIYEQYF. The DNA of the CDR3 is TGTGCCAGCAGCTTAGACCTTGGGGGTGTGAGGATCTACGAGCAGTACTTC.

The gene calls are TRBV12-3 or TRBV12-4 and TRBJ2-1, with 9 bases lining up with TRBD1. Trimming took 6 bases from V and 7 from J; bases not matched to a gene: 7. The CDR3 runs 14 residues. CDR3 coding DNA: TGTGCCAGCAGCGGGACAGGGTTCGGGAATGAGCAGTTCTTC. This gives the protein CASSGTGFGNEQFF.

This sequence joins TRBV25-1 and TRBJ1-2, with D possibly matching TRBD1 (6 bases). The germline CDR1 and CDR2 sequences are MGHDK and SYGVNS. Trimming cost V 3 bases and J 3 bases, with 14 bases left between them. This CDR3 is built from 15 residues. The CDR3 DNA follows: TGTGCCAGCAGTGATCGGGCAGGGGCCCACTATGGCTACACCTTC. This encodes CASSDRAGAHYGYTF.

The chain joins TRBV6-4 to TRBJ2-7; 12 bases map to TRBD2. Trimming cost V 6 bases and J 6 bases; bases outside gene matches: 9. Germline loops: CDR1 MRHNA, CDR2 SNTAGT. This CDR3 has 15 amino acids. CDR3 loop: CASRPLAGGGGEQYF. CDR3 nucleotides: TGTGCCAGCAGACCACTAGCGGGAGGAGGGGGCGAGCAGTACTTC.

The V gene is TRBV20-1, the J gene TRBJ2-5, with D uncertain. The J call could be wrong; TRBJ2-7 is a better fit for the DNA end. The CDR3 sequence is 11 residues long. The germline gives CDR1 DFQATT, CDR2 SNEGSKA (reference sequence). The DNA for the CDR3 is TGCAGTGCTAGAGTGGGTGCCGAGCAGTACTTC. Residues: CSARVGAEQYF.

In this sample, this clonotype turned up a few times. This chain joins TRBV18 and TRBJ2-3; possible D gene TRBD2, 5 bases. The CDR3 has 14 amino acids. Germline CDR1 reads KGHSH; CDR2 reads LQKENI. Trimming stripped 5 bases from V and 5 bases from J, with 14 bases between. CDR3 in DNA: TGTGCCAGCTCATCTCCTGCGGGTAGAGATACGCAGTATTTT. Amino acid sequence: CASSSPAGRDTQYF. The full variable domain, with the rest looked up from reference TRBV18 and TRBJ2-3, is NAGVMQNPRHLVRRRGQEARLRCSPMKGHSHVYWYRQLPEEGLKFMVYLQKENIIDESGMPKERFSAEFPKEGPSILRIQQVVRGDSAAYFCASSSPAGRDTQYFGPGTRLTVL.

The rearrangement uses TRBV27 and TRBJ2-5; the match to TRBD2 covers 13 bases. The CDR3 sequence is 16 residues long. Germline CDR1 MNHEY, CDR2 SMNVEV (reference sequence). The V and J ends lost 2 bases and 4 bases, in that order; junction bases with no gene match: 4. In nucleotides, the CDR3 is TGTGCCAGCAGTTTAGGGACTAGCGGGATCGGAGAGACCCAGTACTTC. This encodes CASSLGTSGIGETQYF.

This chain links TRBV20-1 with TRBJ2-1, with a possible D match to TRBD2 (6 bases). Per germline, CDR1 DFQATT and CDR2 SNEGSKA (reference sequence). V lost 0 bases, J lost 13 bases, and 13 bases lay in between. The length of the CDR3 is 12 residues. The CDR3 DNA sequence: TGCAGTGCTAGAGATCCCCAGGGAGGTCAGTTCTTC. It encodes CSARDPQGGQFF.

This sequence joins TRBV28 and TRBJ2-2; 7 bases are shared with TRBD1. Looked up from germline, CDR1 is MDHEN and CDR2 is SYDVKM. J was trimmed by 6 bases and V by 8 bases; bases with no gene match: 12. This CDR3 has 15 amino acids. The CDR3 region is CASYTRDSLPGELFF. The CDR3 region has the DNA TGTGCCAGCTATACCAGGGACAGTTTACCCGGGGAGCTGTTTTTT.

This clonotype has just a few counts. The rearrangement uses TRBV5-1 and TRBJ2-7, with 10 positions matching TRBD2. V was pared by 2 bases and J by 2 bases, with 4 bases of the junction left unmatched. CDR1 is SGHRS, CDR2 YFSETQ, per germline. This CDR3 has 15 residues. The CDR3 nucleotides read TGCGCCAGCAGCTTCGGACTAGCGGCCACCTACGAGCAGTACTTC. This codes for CASSFGLAATYEQYF.

The chain employs TRBV14 and TRBJ2-5, with TRBD2 matching over 8 bases. CDR3 length: 12 residues. Trimming removed 0 bases from V and 10 bases from J; junction bases left unmatched: 1. Per the germline V gene, CDR1 is SGHDN and CDR2 is FVKESK. The CDR3 DNA reads TGTGCCAGCAGCCAAGACGGGGGGGACCAGTACTTC. It specifies CASSQDGGDQYF.

This chain links TRBV2 with TRBJ1-6; D is ambiguous. CDR1 is SNHLY and CDR2 is FYNNEI in the germline V gene. The CDR3 totals 11 residues. Trimming stripped 6 bases from V and 14 bases from J, with 11 bases between. This chain's CDR3 is CASRIRDTLHF. DNA for the CDR3: TGTGCCAGCAGGATTAGGGATACCCTCCACTTT.

The chain couples TRBV25-1 to TRBJ2-1, with D unresolved. V was cut by 6 bases and J by 4 bases, with 10 bases left in between. The CDR3 spans 13 residues. Germline values: CDR1 MGHDK, CDR2 SYGVNS. CDR3 nucleotide sequence: TGTGCCAGCAGAAGCACCTCGTACAATGAGCAGTTCTTC. This codes for CASRSTSYNEQFF.

This chain joins TRBV7-9 and TRBJ2-7; 8 bases agree with TRBD1. J lost 0 bases, V lost 4 bases, and 8 bases had no gene match. The CDR3 sequence is 16 residues long. Germline V gene data show CDR1 as SEHNR and CDR2 as FQNEAQ (reference sequence). DNA for the CDR3: TGTGCCAGCAGCTCGTCCCCGGGACAGGCCTCCTACGAGCAGTACTTC. Amino acids: CASSSSPGQASYEQYF.

The chain carries TRBV12-3 or TRBV12-4 and TRBJ2-1; possibly TRBD1 for D (5 bases). The CDR3 is made up of 12 amino acids. The germline V and J ends were trimmed by 4 bases and 12 bases, with 13 bases remaining between them. The DNA for the CDR3 is TGTGCCAGCAGTTCCCAGGGCCGCATGCAGTTCTTC. This encodes CASSSQGRMQFF.